This TCR beta chain was captured in a study of glioma-infiltrating T cells. Notes on the study in general: Gliomas, especially low-grade, showed above-expected tissue-blood divergence; non-neoplastic patients showed below. CDR3 overlap between tissue and blood was very small.

This clonotype was detected ten times or more. Its antigen remains unknown. Using RNA template, CDR3s of TCR alpha and beta were amplified with iRepertoire arm-PCR. Tissue mRNA or PBMC total RNA, roughly 85-450 ng, went into one-step reverse transcription and amplification. A single record per CDR3 protein comes from TCRdb applying MiXCR to the multiplex PCR reads. The profile covers about 93,000 distinct CDR3 sequences, with 35% to 50% appearing a single time and about two fifths taken by the ten largest. V lost 7 bases to trimming and J lost 2 bases, with 15 bases between them. CDR1 is SGHTA and CDR2 is FQGNSA in the germline V gene. This CDR3 comprises 14 residues.

The chain is built from TRBV7-2 and TRBJ2-7, with D possibly matching TRBD2 (6 bases). This receptor was identified in a human donor with low-grade glioma or glioblastoma, undergoing nonglioma brain surgery, or in good health (not recorded which). The material sequenced was glioma tissue, nonneoplastic brain tissue, or PBMCs (not recorded which). This chain's CDR3 is CASIGFGGTYEQYF. In DNA form, the CDR3 reads TGTGCCAGCATCGGCTTCGGGGGAACCTACGAGCAGTACTTC.